This T cell receptor (beta chain) was observed in a study of T cells in Graves' hyperthyroidism and ophthalmopathy. Study-wide findings and caveats: Also found in blood were most expanded thyroid clonotypes above 0.001.

Germline loops: CDR1 SGHRS, CDR2 YFSETQ. This CDR3 spans 14 amino acids. V lost 5 bases to trimming and J lost 5 bases, with 16 bases between them. RNA transcripts provided the source from which TCR beta CDR3 regions were amplified. First-round RT-PCR with HTBI primers amplified the TCR CDR3 region. MiXCR, applied by TCRdb to the multiplex PCR reads, yields one record per CDR3 protein. The repertoire holds over 700,000 distinct CDR3 sequences, around 19% seen once, with approximately 15% in the top ten. Ten or more counts support this clonotype. What it binds is not known. The TCR was taken from a woman between 45 and 65 years old with Graves' hyperthyroidism that later progressed to Graves' ophthalmopathy. The sequencing sample was made of blood. The rearrangement links TRBV5-1 to TRBJ1-1; possibly TRBD1 for D (6 bases). Here the CDR3 DNA reads TGCGCCAGCAGACAGAAACAGGGCGGGACTGAAGCTTTCTTT. Translated, it gives CASRQKQGGTEAFF.